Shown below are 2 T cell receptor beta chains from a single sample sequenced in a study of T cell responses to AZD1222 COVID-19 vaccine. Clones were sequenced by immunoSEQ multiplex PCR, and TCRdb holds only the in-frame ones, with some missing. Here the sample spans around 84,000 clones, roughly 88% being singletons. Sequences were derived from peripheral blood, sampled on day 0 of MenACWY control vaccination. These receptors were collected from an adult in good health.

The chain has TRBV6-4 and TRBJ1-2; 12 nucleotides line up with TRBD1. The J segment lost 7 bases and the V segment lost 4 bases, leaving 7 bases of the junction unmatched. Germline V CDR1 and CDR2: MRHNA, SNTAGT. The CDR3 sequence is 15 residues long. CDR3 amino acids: CASSAQGQGAGGYTF. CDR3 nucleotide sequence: TGTGCCAGCAGTGCCCAGGGACAGGGGGCCGGTGGCTACACCTTC.

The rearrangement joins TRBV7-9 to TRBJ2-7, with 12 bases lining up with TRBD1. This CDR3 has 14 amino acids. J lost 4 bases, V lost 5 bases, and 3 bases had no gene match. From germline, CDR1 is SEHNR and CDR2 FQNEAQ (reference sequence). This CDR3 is CASSPGQGAYEQYF. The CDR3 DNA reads TGTGCCAGCAGCCCGGGACAGGGGGCATACGAGCAGTACTTC.